This is a list of T cell receptor beta chains from one sample in a study of response to subunit inactivated influenza vaccine. One entry per CDR3 protein results from TCRdb running MiXCR on the RT-PCR reads. This sample yields over 650,000 distinct CDR3 sequences, of which approximately 18% are seen a single time; about a tenth belongs to the top ten. Sequences were derived from PBMCs from blood, sampled 4 to 6 days after vaccination. The receptors derive from a man aged 45-65 years who received an inactivated influenza vaccine. Both conserved end residues are part of each CDR3. The size field is filled for only some rows; it gives once, few, many or a size class.

length: 16; V: TRBV6-5; size: NA; J: TRBJ2-7; CDR3: CASSYTQQVTRYEQYF
length: 15; V: TRBV14; size: few; J: TRBJ2-1; CDR3: CASSRRDILFNEQFF
length: 15; V: TRBV13; size: few; J: TRBJ2-3; CDR3: CASSPGLGDTDTQYF
length: 14; V: TRBV6-5; size: many; J: TRBJ2-3; CDR3: CASSYSHGTDTQYF
length: 15; V: TRBV12-3/TRBV12-4; size: many; J: TRBJ2-7; CDR3: CASSLSGRSSYEQYF
length: 15; V: TRBV3-1; size: NA; J: TRBJ2-5; CDR3: CASSQVQGAPETQYF
length: 16; V: TRBV4-2; size: NA; J: TRBJ2-3; CDR3: CASSQSGRERGDTQYF
length: 14; V: TRBV15; size: NA; J: TRBJ2-3; CDR3: CATSRSLGADTQYF
length: 15; V: TRBV20-1; size: NA; J: TRBJ2-3; CDR3: CSASAPMGSTDTQYF
length: 16; V: TRBV19; size: NA; J: TRBJ2-2; CDR3: CASSPNGGSYTGELFF
length: 14; V: TRBV11-3; size: many; J: TRBJ2-1; CDR3: CASSPPGLYNEQFF
length: 13; V: TRBV12-3/TRBV12-4; size: few; J: TRBJ2-1; CDR3: CATGLALYNEQFF
length: 16; V: TRBV6-2/TRBV6-3; size: NA; J: TRBJ2-1; CDR3: CASSYSAAGVNGEQFF
length: 15; V: TRBV28; size: few; J: TRBJ2-5; CDR3: CASSLKLAGAKTQYF
length: 17; V: TRBV5-1; size: NA; J: TRBJ2-7; CDR3: CASSLVAGTGKSYEQYF
length: 13; V: TRBV20-1; size: NA; J: TRBJ1-2; CDR3: CSASRGANYGYTF
length: 14; V: TRBV12-3/TRBV12-4; size: NA; J: TRBJ1-1; CDR3: CASSLFGLDTEAFF
length: 13; V: TRBV27; size: NA; J: TRBJ2-3; CDR3: CATRRGGLNTQYF
length: 15; V: TRBV6-2/TRBV6-3; size: NA; J: TRBJ2-1; CDR3: CASSNQGASYNEQFF
length: 12; V: TRBV12-3/TRBV12-4; size: NA; J: TRBJ2-7; CDR3: CASSFTGAEQYF
length: 14; V: TRBV20-1; size: many; J: TRBJ2-1; CDR3: CSAKTGGQGNEQFF
length: 14; V: TRBV5-1; size: NA; J: TRBJ2-7; CDR3: CASSSLDRSYEQYF
length: 16; V: TRBV4-2; size: many; J: TRBJ2-2; CDR3: CASSPEDSIGTGELFF
length: 16; V: TRBV20-1; size: NA; J: TRBJ2-1; CDR3: CSASPPTSGTYNEQFF
length: 12; V: TRBV20-1; size: few; J: TRBJ2-7; CDR3: CSARTVQYEQYF
length: 13; V: TRBV29-1; size: NA; J: TRBJ2-5; CDR3: CSVEEGGRETQYF
length: 12; V: TRBV10-3; size: few; J: TRBJ1-6; CDR3: CAIGGNNSPLHF
length: 14; V: TRBV5-6; size: few; J: TRBJ2-5; CDR3: CASSTYDRGETQYF
length: 16; V: TRBV9; size: NA; J: TRBJ2-5; CDR3: CASSVDPENYQETQYF